Each of the 9 T cell receptor beta chains below was sequenced from the same sample in a study of early stage breast cancer tumors. Data came from immunoSEQ multiplex PCR; TCRdb stores just in-frame clones and leaves some out. The data show fewer than 90,000 clones, more than 60% seen once. The specimen was blood. The receptor source for this set is a person aged 55 to 75 with breast cancer.

V is TRBV7-6 and J is TRBJ1-4; the D is unclear. The CDR3 covers 15 residues. V was pared by 5 bases and J by 8 bases, with 18 bases between. The germline CDR1 and CDR2 sequences are SGHVS and FNYEAQ. In DNA, the CDR3 is TGTGCCAGCAGCCAGGACTTGAGTATGAGGGAAAAACTGTTTTTT. The encoded protein is CASSQDLSMREKLFF.

The chain carries TRBV6-1 and TRBJ1-5; TRBD1 aligns across 8 bases. Germline V gives CDR1 MNHNS, CDR2 SASEGT. V lost 1 base, J lost 3 bases, and 11 bases stayed unmatched. The CDR3 runs to 18 residues. DNA for the CDR3: TGTGCCAGCAGTGAAGAGAGGTGGACAGGGACCGACAATCAGCCCCAGCATTTT. It is translated as CASSEERWTGTDNQPQHF.

The chain couples TRBV6-1 to TRBJ2-2; D is unresolved. The germline V gene encodes CDR1 MNHNS and CDR2 SASEGT. The CDR3 contains 14 residues. With 2 bases removed from V and 2 bases from J, the gap between germline ends came to 6 bases. This chain's CDR3 is CASSELRNTGELFF. CDR3 DNA: TGTGCCAGCAGTGAATTGAGAAACACCGGGGAGCTGTTTTTT.

V is TRBV5-4 and J is TRBJ2-5; D might be TRBD1 (6 bases). This CDR3 region has 13 residues. Trimming removed 2 bases at V and 3 bases at J, with 8 bases between. In germline, CDR1 is SGHNT, CDR2 YYREEE (reference sequence). CDR3 protein: CASSFGQKETQYF. The CDR3 DNA sequence: TGTGCCAGCAGCTTCGGACAGAAAGAGACCCAGTACTTC.

The chain carries TRBV5-1 and TRBJ2-3; D is possibly TRBD1 or TRBD2 (5 bases each). V was pared by 4 bases and J by 0 bases, with 12 bases between. Germline V gives CDR1 SGHRS, CDR2 YFSETQ. The CDR3 contains 15 residues. As DNA, the CDR3 is TGCGCCAGCAGCCGGGACGGAACTAGCACAGATACGCAGTATTTT. Amino acid sequence: CASSRDGTSTDTQYF.

This chain uses TRBV5-1 with TRBJ1-1; tentatively, D is TRBD1 (5 bases). The CDR3 is made up of 15 amino acids. Germline-derived CDR1 and CDR2 are SGHRS and YFSETQ. The V end was cut by 4 bases, the J end by 2 bases, with 15 bases between. CDR3 residues: CASSPGGGLNTEAFF. CDR3 nucleotides: TGCGCCAGCAGCCCCGGGGGAGGGCTAAACACTGAAGCTTTCTTT. The entire variable domain, with the rest obtained from reference TRBV5-1 and TRBJ1-1, is as follows: KAGVTQTPRYLIKTRGQQVTLSCSPISGHRSVSWYQQTPGQGLQFLFEYFSETQRNKGNFPGRFSGRQFSNSRSEMNVSTLELGDSALYLCASSPGGGLNTEAFFGQGTRLTVV.

The J gene is TRBJ1-5, the V gene TRBV7-3; D not certain. CDR1 and CDR2 (germline): SGHTA, FQGTGA. Deletions cut 5 bases from V and 2 bases from J, with 7 bases between. This CDR3 region has 13 residues. This CDR3 reads CASSPDGNQPQHF. The CDR3 nucleotides are TGTGCCAGCAGCCCGGACGGCAATCAGCCCCAGCATTTT.

The rearrangement links TRBV18 to TRBJ2-1; 11 bases are a match to TRBD1. CDR1 is KGHSH, CDR2 LQKENI, per germline. This CDR3 comprises 13 residues. After removal of 6 bases from V and 6 bases from J, the junction contained 1 base not matched to a gene. CDR3 DNA sequence: TGTGCCAGCTCCGGGACAGGGGGCAATGAGCAGTTCTTC. It specifies CASSGTGGNEQFF. The whole variable domain, filled in from reference TRBV18 and TRBJ2-1, reads NAGVMQNPRHLVRRRGQEARLRCSPMKGHSHVYWYRQLPEEGLKFMVYLQKENIIDESGMPKERFSAEFPKEGPSILRIQQVVRGDSAAYFCASSGTGGNEQFFGPGTRLTVL.

The chain combines TRBV19 with TRBJ2-5; 8 nucleotides align to TRBD2. This CDR3 region has 15 residues. Losses at the gene ends were 7 bases for V and 2 bases for J; bases not matched to a gene: 9. CDR1 and CDR2 (germline): LNHDA, SQIVND (reference sequence). The CDR3, as DNA: TGTGCCAGTAAGGGTCCGGCGGGAGGTCAAGAGACCCAGTACTTC. It yields the protein CASKGPAGGQETQYF.